Each of the 16 T cell receptor beta chains below was sequenced from the same sample in a study of T cell responses to AZD1222 COVID-19 vaccine. TCRdb's table, derived via immunoSEQ multiplex PCR, lists solely in-frame clones and lacks some. The sample holds about 180,000 clones, around 94% seen once. Sample: peripheral blood, taken 28 days after the second AZD1222 dose. Receptors originate from an adult who received the AZD1222 COVID-19 vaccine.

The chain is built from TRBV7-2 and TRBJ1-1; D ambiguous. Trimming left V 4 bases short and J 6 bases short, with 15 bases between. CDR1 and CDR2 from the germline V gene are SGHTA and FQGNSA. The CDR3 consists of 14 residues. In DNA, the CDR3 is TGTGCCAGCAGCTCACGGGTAGTCAAAGCTGAAGCTTTCTTT. It specifies CASSSRVVKAEAFF.

This chain links TRBV3-1 (or the pseudogene TRBV3-2) with TRBJ1-2, with TRBD1 as a possible D gene (6 bases). Germline V gives CDR1 LGHDT, CDR2 YNNKEL (reference sequence). The germline V and J ends were trimmed by 4 bases and 1 base, with 13 bases remaining between them. This CDR3 is 15 amino acids long. As DNA, the CDR3 is TGTGCCAGCAGCCGGCGCGGGGGACATAACTATGGCTACACCTTC. Protein product: CASSRRGGHNYGYTF.

V is TRBV6-2 or TRBV6-3 and J is TRBJ1-5; 10 nucleotides match TRBD1. This CDR3 is 15 amino acids long. Trimming took 2 bases from V and 7 from J; bases not matched to a gene: 5. Germline V gene sequence: CDR1 MNHEY, CDR2 SVGEGT. The CDR3 sequence is CASSYTGQGRQPQHF. CDR3 coding DNA: TGTGCCAGCAGTTACACGGGACAGGGGAGACAGCCCCAGCATTTT.

The J gene is TRBJ2-1, the V gene TRBV6-5, with 8 bases aligning to TRBD1. The CDR3 is 15 amino acids. V lost 7 bases and J lost 4; bases outside the gene matches: 9. The germline CDR1 and CDR2 sequences are MNHEY and SVGAGI. The CDR3 region has the DNA TGTGCCAGCACTATCGGGACAGGTTTTTACAATGAGCAGTTCTTC. This gives the protein CASTIGTGFYNEQFF.

V and J are TRBV11-3 and TRBJ1-1; D uncertain. The V gene's germline CDR1 is SGHNT and CDR2 YENEEA. CDR3 length: 13 residues. The V and J ends lost 0 bases and 4 bases respectively, with 6 bases between them. The DNA for the CDR3 is TGTGCCAGCAGCTTAGAAGGGAGCACTGAAGCTTTCTTT. Amino acids: CASSLEGSTEAFF.

V is TRBV7-8 and J is TRBJ1-1, with TRBD1 matching over 7 bases. With V trimmed by 1 base and J by 4 bases, 0 bases remained unmatched. The germline V gene encodes CDR1 SGHVS and CDR2 FQNEAQ. This CDR3 comprises 13 residues. CDR3 DNA sequence: TGTGCCAGCAGCTTAGGACAGGGCACTGAAGCTTTCTTT. Its translation is CASSLGQGTEAFF.

The chain joins TRBV4-3 to TRBJ1-1, with 7 bases fitting TRBD1. Trimming at V came to 2 bases and at J to 5 bases, leaving 5 bases not matched to a gene. CDR3 length equals 14 residues. Germline V gene lookup returns CDR1 LGHNA and CDR2 YSLEER. The CDR3 here is CASSQRQGRTEAFF. The CDR3 DNA reads as TGCGCCAGCAGCCAACGACAGGGACGGACTGAAGCTTTCTTT.

The V and J genes are TRBV7-9 and TRBJ1-1, with D hard to call. The V gene's germline CDR1 is SEHNR and CDR2 FQNEAQ (reference sequence). CDR3 length: 14 residues. The germline V and J ends were trimmed by 7 bases and 0 bases, with 12 bases remaining between them. For the CDR3, the DNA is TGTGCCAGCACCGAACAGATCATGAACACTGAAGCTTTCTTT. Amino acids: CASTEQIMNTEAFF.

The gene calls are TRBV5-1 and TRBJ2-1, with TRBD2 matching 13 bases. Germline CDR1 SGHRS, CDR2 YFSETQ. The trim removed 2 bases at V and 9 bases at J, leaving 8 bases unmatched. The CDR3 is 16 amino acids. In nucleotides, the CDR3 is TGCGCCAGCAGCTTCCTTGGACTAGCGGGAGCTGGTGAGCAGTTCTTC. Encoded protein: CASSFLGLAGAGEQFF.

The chain joins TRBV7-3 to TRBJ1-2; 9 nucleotides line up with TRBD1. CDR3 length: 14 amino acids. V shed 6 bases and J 4 bases; nucleotides not matched to a gene: 6. Germline V gene sequence: CDR1 SGHTA, CDR2 FQGTGA. CDR3 loop: CASRTDRGVYGYTF. The CDR3, as DNA: TGTGCCAGCAGAACGGACAGGGGAGTCTATGGCTACACCTTC.

The rearrangement links TRBV6-4 to TRBJ2-5; 9 bases line up with TRBD1. V gave up 4 bases and J gave up 4 bases; unmatched junction bases: 1. Germline CDR1 reads MRHNA; CDR2 reads SNTAGT. CDR3 size: 13 residues. The CDR3 spells CASSADRGETQYF. The CDR3 nucleotides read TGTGCCAGCAGTGCGGACAGGGGAGAGACCCAGTACTTC.

The chain carries TRBV7-2 and TRBJ2-1; D may be TRBD1 (5 bases). V was shortened by 11 bases and J by 0 bases, with 11 bases between the two germline ends. The germline V gene encodes CDR1 SGHTA and CDR2 FQGNSA. This CDR3 is built from 13 residues. The CDR3 loop is CADGATSYNEQFF. CDR3 in DNA: TGTGCCGATGGGGCTACCTCCTACAATGAGCAGTTCTTC.

V and J are TRBV5-4 and TRBJ1-1, with D possibly TRBD1 on 6 matching bases. CDR1 and CDR2 (germline): SGHNT, YYREEE (reference sequence). Deletions cut 1 base from V and 4 bases from J, with 14 bases between. This CDR3 is 15 amino acids long. The DNA of the CDR3 is TGTGCCAGCAGCTTGAGTCAACAGGGAATCACTGAAGCTTTCTTT. Its protein product is CASSLSQQGITEAFF.

This chain connects TRBV23-1 to TRBJ2-1; D gene unclear. TRBV23-1 is designated an ORF whose function remains uncertain. Deletions cut 7 bases from V and 8 bases from J, with 9 bases between. This CDR3 spans 11 amino acids. The CDR3 reads CASKGPDEQFF. The CDR3 nucleotides are TGCGCCAGCAAAGGTCCAGATGAGCAGTTCTTC.

The rearrangement uses TRBV3-1 (or the pseudogene TRBV3-2) and TRBJ1-5; 8 positions match TRBD1. CDR1 is LGHDT and CDR2 is YNNKEL in the germline V gene (reference sequence). This CDR3 has 14 residues. V trimming: 7 bases; J trimming: 6 bases; junction bases outside the gene matches: 8. The CDR3: CASTLGQGGQPQHF. The CDR3 nucleotides read TGTGCCAGCACCCTTGGACAGGGAGGTCAGCCCCAGCATTTT.

J is TRBJ1-4 and V is TRBV4-1; D is ambiguous. The germline V gene has CDR1 MGHRA and CDR2 YSYEKL. Trimming shortened V by 0 bases and J by 8 bases, and 16 bases separated the two germline ends. The CDR3 is 16 residues long. CDR3 sequence: CASSQELAAAGEKLFF. As DNA, the CDR3 is TGCGCCAGCAGCCAAGAATTGGCGGCAGCCGGGGAAAAACTGTTTTTT.